A selection of T cell receptor beta chains follows, all from one sample in a study of T-cell memory formation after mild COVID-19. Using its own MiXCR run on the 5' RACE reads, TCRdb lists one record per CDR3 protein. This table has 550,000 to 600,000 distinct CDR3 sequences, roughly 17% appearing once. What was sequenced was PBMCs or a T cell subset sorted from them (not recorded which). The receptors here all came from an adult woman who had mild COVID-19 (a few samples of this study predate the infection). Cell type and time point are not known. Both conserved end residues are part of each CDR3. Fields, in order: D gene, V gene, clone size, J gene, CDR3 protein, CDR3 DNA. D genes are given only for firm matches. Clone size is shown for a subset of rows, as once, few, many or a class of expanded clone.

d_call: .
v_call: TRBV5-1
clone_size: few
j_call: TRBJ1-3
cdr3_aa: CASSLPGADGNTIYF
cdr3_nt: TGCGCCAGCAGCTTGCCGGGGGCGGATGGAAACACCATATATTTT

d_call: TRBD1
v_call: TRBV3-1
clone_size: many
j_call: TRBJ2-5
cdr3_aa: CASSRRQGARETQYF
cdr3_nt: TGTGCCAGCAGCCGGAGACAGGGGGCAAGAGAGACCCAGTACTTC

d_call: .
v_call: TRBV24-1
clone_size: few
j_call: TRBJ2-1
cdr3_aa: CATSDFYGNYNEQFF
cdr3_nt: TGTGCCACCAGTGATTTTTACGGGAACTACAATGAGCAGTTCTTC

d_call: .
v_call: TRBV11-1
clone_size: .
j_call: TRBJ2-7
cdr3_aa: CASSLDRGAGNEQYF
cdr3_nt: TGTGCCAGCAGCTTAGACCGCGGGGCAGGGAACGAGCAGTACTTC

d_call: .
v_call: TRBV5-6
clone_size: .
j_call: TRBJ1-1
cdr3_aa: CASSLVSPGQEAFF
cdr3_nt: TGTGCCAGCAGCTTGGTTTCTCCGGGACAAGAAGCTTTCTTT

d_call: TRBD2
v_call: TRBV27
clone_size: few
j_call: TRBJ2-3
cdr3_aa: CASHSGRGADTQYF
cdr3_nt: TGTGCCAGCCATAGCGGGAGAGGGGCAGATACGCAGTATTTT

d_call: TRBD1
v_call: TRBV11-2
clone_size: few
j_call: TRBJ1-2
cdr3_aa: CASSLVGGRDGYTF
cdr3_nt: TGTGCCAGCAGCTTAGTAGGGGGCAGGGATGGCTACACCTTC

d_call: .
v_call: TRBV12-3/TRBV12-4
clone_size: few
j_call: TRBJ2-5
cdr3_aa: CASTSGTQETQYF
cdr3_nt: TGTGCCAGCACATCGGGTACTCAAGAGACCCAGTACTTC

d_call: .
v_call: TRBV7-9
clone_size: .
j_call: TRBJ1-2
cdr3_aa: CASSLATTLDYGYTF
cdr3_nt: TGTGCCAGCAGCTTAGCTACGACACTCGACTATGGCTACACCTTC

d_call: TRBD2
v_call: TRBV12-3/TRBV12-4
clone_size: many
j_call: TRBJ2-7
cdr3_aa: CASSPRTSGSYEQYF
cdr3_nt: TGTGCCAGCAGTCCCCGGACTAGCGGCTCCTACGAGCAGTACTTC

d_call: .
v_call: TRBV11-2
clone_size: .
j_call: TRBJ2-1
cdr3_aa: CASSFSWGQFF
cdr3_nt: TGTGCCAGCAGCTTCAGCTGGGGGCAGTTCTTC

d_call: .
v_call: TRBV7-9
clone_size: .
j_call: TRBJ1-2
cdr3_aa: CASSFDTGLNYGYTF
cdr3_nt: TGTGCCAGCAGTTTCGACACCGGCCTTAACTATGGCTACACCTTC

d_call: TRBD1
v_call: TRBV30
clone_size: few
j_call: TRBJ1-1
cdr3_aa: CAWSAGTANTEAFF
cdr3_nt: TGTGCCTGGAGTGCCGGGACAGCCAACACTGAAGCTTTCTTT

d_call: .
v_call: TRBV18
clone_size: .
j_call: TRBJ2-7
cdr3_aa: CASSPLDDSYEQYF
cdr3_nt: TGTGCCAGCTCACCACTGGACGACTCCTACGAGCAGTACTTC

d_call: TRBD1
v_call: TRBV12-3/TRBV12-4
clone_size: .
j_call: TRBJ2-1
cdr3_aa: CASSPFTPLTGDISPKQFF
cdr3_nt: TGTGCCAGCAGTCCATTCACCCCTCTGACAGGGGACATCTCCCCGAAGCAGTTCTTC

d_call: .
v_call: TRBV24-1
clone_size: few
j_call: TRBJ1-2
cdr3_aa: CATSESAHGYTF
cdr3_nt: TGTGCCACCAGTGAGTCTGCTCATGGCTACACCTTC

d_call: .
v_call: TRBV29-1
clone_size: .
j_call: TRBJ1-5
cdr3_aa: CSARRDTNQPQHF
cdr3_nt: TGCAGCGCACGACGGGACACCAATCAGCCCCAGCATTTT

d_call: TRBD2
v_call: TRBV7-3
clone_size: few
j_call: TRBJ2-1
cdr3_aa: CASSLGTSQNEQFF
cdr3_nt: TGTGCCAGCAGCCTCGGGACTAGCCAAAATGAGCAGTTCTTC

d_call: .
v_call: TRBV30
clone_size: .
j_call: TRBJ2-5
cdr3_aa: CAWSIFRTTKETQYF
cdr3_nt: TGTGCCTGGAGTATTTTCAGGACCACAAAGGAGACCCAGTACTTC

d_call: .
v_call: TRBV29-1
clone_size: .
j_call: TRBJ1-2
cdr3_aa: CSVGVRGGGYTF
cdr3_nt: TGCAGCGTTGGGGTCCGGGGTGGAGGCTACACCTTC